Listed here are 32 T cell receptor beta chains from one sample, sequenced in a study of T cell responses to AZD1222 COVID-19 vaccine. The table came from immunoSEQ multiplex PCR; TCRdb's copy has only in-frame clones and leaves some out. Of some 47,000 clones in the sample, roughly 87% were seen once. Sequenced material: peripheral blood, taken 28 days after the second AZD1222 dose. Receptors originate from an adult who received the AZD1222 COVID-19 vaccine.

This chain links TRBV5-1 with TRBJ1-1, with 9 bases that match TRBD1. The CDR3 spans 14 residues. Losses at the gene ends were 4 bases for V and 4 bases for J; bases not matched to a gene: 5. Germline assignment: CDR1 SGHRS and CDR2 YFSETQ. The CDR3 nucleotides read TGCGCCAGCAGCCGACAGGGGGTGGGCACTGAAGCTTTCTTT. Its translation is CASSRQGVGTEAFF.

The chain is built from TRBV15 and TRBJ2-3; no firm D call. Trimming cost V 7 bases and J 0 bases, with 8 bases left between them. The CDR3 loop spans 13 amino acids. Germline CDR1 reads LNHNV; CDR2 reads YYDKDF (reference sequence). The CDR3 DNA reads TGTGCCACCAATGCGGCTAGCACAGATACGCAGTATTTT. Residues: CATNAASTDTQYF.

This clone was counted between two and nine times. V usage is TRBV21-1 and J usage is TRBJ2-3; TRBD1 was called by the table and not checked on the DNA. TRBV21-1 is a pseudogene. This CDR3 spans 12 amino acids. CDR3 loop: CASSKGDSNGRF. The CDR3, as DNA: TGTGCCAGCAGCAAAGGGGACAGTAATGGACGTTTT.

V gene TRBV28 combines with J gene TRBJ1-6; TRBD1 is a possible D gene (5 bases). The CDR3 consists of 15 residues. V lost 8 bases to trimming and J lost 10 bases, with 21 bases between them. CDR1 MDHEN and CDR2 SYDVKM come from the germline V gene. DNA for the CDR3: TGTGCCAGCTGCCTAACAGGTTCTCGGGGGTCACCCCTCCACTTT. It specifies CASCLTGSRGSPLHF.

The V and J genes are TRBV11-3 and TRBJ1-1; D is unresolved. The V end was cut by 0 bases, the J end by 5 bases, with 7 bases between. CDR1 and CDR2 from the germline V gene are SGHNT and YENEEA. The CDR3 is 13 amino acids. CDR3 protein: CASSLDPGTEAFF. In DNA form, the CDR3 reads TGTGCCAGCAGCTTAGACCCGGGGACTGAAGCTTTCTTT.

The chain is built from TRBV7-2 and TRBJ1-1; D remains unclear. Per the germline V gene, CDR1 is SGHTA and CDR2 is FQGNSA. The CDR3 is 14 residues long. V dropped 1 base and J dropped 0 bases, with 6 bases sitting between them. DNA of the CDR3: TGTGCCAGCAGCTTAGAAGCCTTGAACACTGAAGCTTTCTTT. The encoded protein is CASSLEALNTEAFF.

This chain joins TRBV6-4 and TRBJ2-1; 8 bases fit TRBD2. The germline CDR1 and CDR2 sequences are MRHNA and SNTAGT. V shed 6 bases, J shed 7 bases, and the junction held 26 bases outside the gene matches. The CDR3 runs to 20 residues. CDR3 residues: CASRPPLRREDQADGNEQFF. The CDR3 bases are TGTGCCAGCAGGCCCCCTCTAAGGCGGGAGGACCAGGCAGACGGGAATGAGCAGTTCTTC.

The chain couples TRBV19 to TRBJ2-7; D is possibly TRBD1 or TRBD2 (5 bases each). This CDR3 comprises 14 residues. The germline V gene has CDR1 LNHDA and CDR2 SQIVND (reference sequence). Trimming took off 5 bases at V and 0 bases at J, with 11 bases between the two ends. The CDR3 region is CASSARDGSYEQYF. As DNA, the CDR3 is TGTGCCAGTAGTGCCCGGGACGGCTCCTACGAGCAGTACTTC.

This clone came up once. This chain uses TRBV19 with TRBJ2-5; 7 bases match TRBD1. Trimming cost V 0 bases and J 5 bases; bases outside gene matches: 9. Germline-derived CDR1 and CDR2 are LNHDA and SQIVND (reference sequence). This CDR3 is built from 16 residues. CDR3 nucleotides: TGTGCCAGTAGTATAGATGGGGACAGTCCCGGCGAGACCCAGTACTTC. Its translation is CASSIDGDSPGETQYF.

The genes are TRBV7-9 and TRBJ1-6; tentative D call: TRBD1 (5 bases). Trimming left V 5 bases short and J 0 bases short, with 17 bases between. CDR3 size: 18 residues. Germline V gene data show CDR1 as SEHNR and CDR2 as FQNEAQ (reference sequence). In DNA form, the CDR3 reads TGTGCCAGCAGCGGGGGAAGGGACGCGGGCTCCTATAATTCACCCCTCCACTTT. Translation gives CASSGGRDAGSYNSPLHF.

The V and J genes are TRBV19 and TRBJ1-2; D call uncertain. The V end lost 7 bases, the J end lost 1 base, and 10 bases lay between the germline ends. The CDR3 runs to 13 residues. The germline V gene has CDR1 LNHDA and CDR2 SQIVND (reference sequence). CDR3 nucleotides: TGTGCCAGTAAGGGAGTCGTTAACTATGGCTACACCTTC. Translation: CASKGVVNYGYTF.

As regards this clone: The sample holds other DNA sequences that translate to the same CDR3. This chain joins TRBV2 and TRBJ2-5; 10 positions agree with TRBD2. J gave up 0 bases and V 4 bases, and 2 bases lay outside the gene matches. The CDR3 extends over 15 amino acids. Germline-derived CDR1 and CDR2 are SNHLY and FYNNEI. The CDR3 coding sequence is TGTGCCAGCAGTGGGACTAGCGGTTACCAAGAGACCCAGTACTTC. Residues: CASSGTSGYQETQYF. Complete variable domain (other parts from reference TRBV2 and TRBJ2-5): EPEVTQTPSHQVTQMGQEVILRCVPISNHLYFYWYRQILGQKVEFLVSFYNNEISEKSEIFDDQFSVERPDGSNFTLKIRSTKLEDSAMYFCASSGTSGYQETQYFGPGTRLLVL.

This sequence joins TRBV5-6 and TRBJ1-2, with D tentatively TRBD1 (6 bases). Germline-derived CDR1 and CDR2 are SGHDT and YYEEEE. This CDR3 contains 13 residues. V was clipped by 5 bases and J by 2 bases, with 10 bases between them. The CDR3: CASRRDKNYGYTF. CDR3 in DNA: TGTGCCAGCAGGCGGGACAAAAACTATGGCTACACCTTC.

The chain couples TRBV18 to TRBJ1-1, with 11 bases matching TRBD1. Germline values: CDR1 KGHSH, CDR2 LQKENI. This CDR3 has 16 amino acids. The V gene end was trimmed by 3 bases and the J gene end by 5 bases; junction bases not matched to a gene: 8. This CDR3 reads CASSPTAGDRGTEAFF. The CDR3 DNA reads as TGTGCCAGCTCACCCACGGCCGGGGACAGGGGGACTGAAGCTTTCTTT.

The chain recombines TRBV7-2 with TRBJ2-7; 10 bases line up with TRBD2. The V segment lost 4 bases and the J segment 3 bases; nucleotides outside the gene matches: 9. The CDR3 length is 16 residues. Germline V gene sequence: CDR1 SGHTA, CDR2 FQGNSA. The CDR3 region has the DNA TGTGCCAGCAGCTCGCCCCGGGCTAGCGGGAGCTACGAGCAGTACTTC. Its protein is CASSSPRASGSYEQYF.

The genes are TRBV29-1 and TRBJ2-3; D assignment may be TRBD1 or TRBD2 (5 bases each). Between the trimmed V and J ends, which lost 6 bases and 7 bases, there was a span of 17 bases. Germline assignment: CDR1 SQVTM and CDR2 ANQGSEA. CDR3 length: 13 residues. The chain's CDR3 is CSVGSGLTNTQYF. CDR3 nucleotides: TGCAGCGTGGGATCGGGGCTCACGAATACGCAGTATTTT.

The CDR3 is CAWSSGEHYGYTF. In DNA form, the CDR3 reads TGTGCCTGGAGCTCGGGGGAGCACTATGGCTACACCTTC. This rearrangement joins TRBV30 to TRBJ1-2; maybe TRBD1 (5 bases). Germline V lookup: CDR1 GTSNPN, CDR2 SVGIG (reference sequence). The CDR3 spans 13 residues. Trimming cost V 3 bases and J 3 bases, with 11 bases left between them.

The CDR3 coding sequence is TGTGCCAGCAGCCAAAGGCAGGGACCTCTCTATGGCTACACCTTC. Amino acids: CASSQRQGPLYGYTF. V is TRBV3-1 (or the pseudogene TRBV3-2) and J is TRBJ1-2, with D perhaps matching TRBD1 (5 bases). The CDR3 extends over 15 amino acids. Trimming removed 2 bases at V and 4 bases at J, with 14 bases between. CDR1 LGHDT and CDR2 YNNKEL come from the germline V gene (reference sequence).

The chain couples TRBV11-2 to TRBJ1-1; no clear D gene. From germline, CDR1 is SGHAT and CDR2 FQNNGV. The CDR3 loop spans 12 amino acids. The V end lost 5 bases, the J end lost 7 bases, and 11 bases lay between the germline ends. CDR3 sequence reads: CASSPKAGEAFF. CDR3 nucleotides: TGTGCCAGCAGCCCTAAGGCAGGTGAAGCTTTCTTT.

The chain combines TRBV11-2 with TRBJ2-1; D is unresolved. Trimming took off 1 base at V and 6 bases at J, with 13 bases between the two ends. Germline V CDR1 and CDR2: SGHAT, FQNNGV. The CDR3 has 15 amino acids. CDR3 amino acids: CASSLVRKPGNEQFF. As DNA, the CDR3 is TGTGCCAGCAGCTTAGTAAGAAAGCCTGGCAATGAGCAGTTCTTC.

This clone was recorded only once. J is TRBJ1-1 and V is TRBV9; 12 bases are shared with TRBD1. The CDR3 loop spans 19 amino acids. Trimming at V came to 4 bases and at J to 4 bases, leaving 17 bases not matched to a gene. CDR1 and CDR2 from the germline V gene are SGDLS and YYNGEE. The DNA of the CDR3 is TGTGCCAGCAGCCCCAACCCCGGGACAGGGGGCTTGTCGGGCACTGAAGCTTTCTTT. Translating it yields CASSPNPGTGGLSGTEAFF.

Worth noting for this clone: Without the conserved terminal phenylalanine or tryptophan, this CDR3 likely stems from a read error. Because the CDR3's place on the DNA is in doubt, the DNA is left out and the CDR3 is given as listed by TCRdb. The V call is TRBV2, the J call TRBJ2-7; the tabulated D call, TRBD2, remains unverified against the DNA. Germline CDR1 SNHLY, CDR2 FYNNEI. The CDR3 comprises 11 residues, both ends counted. This CDR3 reads CASSEGLAPKI.

The chain has TRBV19 and TRBJ1-5; TRBD1 might be the D (5 bases). CDR3 length equals 16 residues. Trimming cost V 10 bases and J 7 bases, with 26 bases left between them. Germline V gene sequence: CDR1 LNHDA, CDR2 SQIVND (reference sequence). DNA for the CDR3: TGTGCCACCAAAGGTGGGGCTAACGCTCCTTGGCAGCCCCAGCATTTT. Translation: CATKGGANAPWQPQHF. The entire variable domain, with the rest obtained from reference TRBV19 and TRBJ1-5, is as follows: DGGITQSPKYLFRKEGQNVTLSCEQNLNHDAMYWYRQDPGQGLRLIYYSQIVNDFQKGDIAEGYSVSREKKESFPLTVTSAQKNPTAFYLCATKGGANAPWQPQHFGDGTRLSIL.

V is TRBV2 and J is TRBJ2-3, with unresolved D. Trimming removed 4 bases from V and 0 bases from J, with 2 bases in between. This CDR3 is 12 amino acids long. Per germline, CDR1 SNHLY and CDR2 FYNNEI. The CDR3 reads CASSASTDTQYF. CDR3 DNA sequence: TGTGCCAGCAGTGCTAGCACAGATACGCAGTATTTT.

This chain links TRBV29-1 with TRBJ2-1; no firm D call. Trimming took 4 bases from V and 5 from J, leaving 3 bases between them. Germline-derived CDR1 and CDR2 are SQVTM and ANQGSEA. The CDR3 extends over 10 amino acids. CDR3 in amino acids: CSVANNEQFF. In nucleotides, the CDR3 is TGCAGCGTTGCTAACAATGAGCAGTTCTTC.

This chain's CDR3 is CASSSDRARGQPQHF. In DNA form, the CDR3 reads TGTGCCAGCAGCTCGGACAGGGCTAGGGGTCAGCCCCAGCATTTT. This chain joins TRBV7-8 and TRBJ1-5; 8 positions agree with TRBD1. The length of the CDR3 is 15 residues. V lost 4 bases to trimming and J lost 6 bases; unmatched junction nucleotides: 8. CDR1 and CDR2 (germline): SGHVS, FQNEAQ.

This clone was observed a few times. The J gene is TRBJ1-1, the V gene TRBV6-5; maybe TRBD1 (5 bases). Between the trimmed V and J ends, which lost 6 bases and 7 bases, there was a span of 12 bases. The CDR3 is 12 amino acids. The germline CDR1 and CDR2 sequences are MNHEY and SVGAGI. DNA of the CDR3: TGTGCCAGCAGCCGCCGGGACGGTGAAGCTTTCTTT. This codes for CASSRRDGEAFF.

CDR3 protein: CASSPLAGTNEKLFF. CDR3 bases: TGTGCCAGCAGTCCCCTTGCCGGGACTAATGAAAAACTGTTTTTT. The chain couples TRBV6-5 to TRBJ1-4; D is unclear. Germline lookup yields CDR1 MNHEY and CDR2 SVGAGI. V was clipped by 5 bases and J by 2 bases, with 12 bases between them. The CDR3 covers 15 residues.

This clone was seen a single time. This chain connects TRBV29-1 to TRBJ2-1; D possibly corresponds to TRBD1 (6 bases). V gave up 1 base and J gave up 6 bases, with 16 bases separating them. The CDR3 loop spans 15 amino acids. Germline assignment: CDR1 SQVTM and CDR2 ANQGSEA. The CDR3, as DNA: TGCAGCGTTGAAGCAGGCCGAACACAGGGCAATGAGCAGTTCTTC. Translated: CSVEAGRTQGNEQFF.

This sequence joins TRBV19 and TRBJ2-1, with 9 bases identical to TRBD1. Trimming removed 6 bases from V and 7 bases from J; junction bases left unmatched: 7. CDR1 and CDR2 (germline): LNHDA, SQIVND (reference sequence). This CDR3 has 14 amino acids. Here the CDR3 DNA reads TGTGCCAGTAGGGACAGGGGCGATAGGAATGAGCAGTTCTTC. It translates to CASRDRGDRNEQFF.

V gene TRBV6-5 combines with J gene TRBJ1-3; D unresolved. Germline V gives CDR1 MNHEY, CDR2 SVGAGI. V was cut by 2 bases and J by 4 bases, with 9 bases left in between. The CDR3 sequence is 14 residues long. The CDR3 loop reads CASSYIPNGNTIYF. The CDR3 DNA is TGTGCCAGCAGTTACATCCCTAACGGAAACACCATATATTTT.

The chain recombines TRBV28 with TRBJ2-1, with D uncertain. Trimming took 10 bases from V and 0 from J, leaving 7 bases between them. Germline CDR1 is MDHEN and CDR2 is SYDVKM. The CDR3 extends over 12 amino acids. CDR3 residues: CATSGSYNEQFF. CDR3 bases: TGTGCCACCTCAGGCTCCTACAATGAGCAGTTCTTC.